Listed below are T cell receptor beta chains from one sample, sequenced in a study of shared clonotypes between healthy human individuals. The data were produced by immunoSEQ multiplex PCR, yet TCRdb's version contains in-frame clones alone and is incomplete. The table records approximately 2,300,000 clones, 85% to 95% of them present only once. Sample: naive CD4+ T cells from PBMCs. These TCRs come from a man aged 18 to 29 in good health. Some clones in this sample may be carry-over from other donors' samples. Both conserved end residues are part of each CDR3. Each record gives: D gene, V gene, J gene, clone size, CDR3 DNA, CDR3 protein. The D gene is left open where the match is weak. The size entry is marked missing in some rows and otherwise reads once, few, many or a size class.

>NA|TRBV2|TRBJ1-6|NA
TGTGCCAGCACCCCGGGGGGTGGTTCACCCCTCCACTTT
CASTPGGGSPLHF
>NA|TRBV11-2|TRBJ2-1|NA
TGTGCCAGCAGCTTAGGGCGGGGCGCCTACAATGAGCAGTTCTTC
CASSLGRGAYNEQFF
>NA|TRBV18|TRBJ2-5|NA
TGTGCCAGCTCACCCTCTATGGAGACCCAGTACTTC
CASSPSMETQYF
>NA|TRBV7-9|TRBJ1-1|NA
TGTGCCAGCAGCTTAGGGAATGCCAGGCCTGAAGCTTTCTTT
CASSLGNARPEAFF
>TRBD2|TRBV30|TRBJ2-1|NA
TGTGCCTGGAGTGTGGGGAGGGCCACTGAGCAGTTCTTC
CAWSVGRATEQFF
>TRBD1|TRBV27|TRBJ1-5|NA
TGTGCCAGCAGGACAGGACAGGTCCCATCCCCCCAGCATTTT
CASRTGQVPSPQHF
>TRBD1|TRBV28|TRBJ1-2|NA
TGTGCCAGCCTAGGGACAGGGGGCGCGGGGGGAAACTATGGCTACACCTTC
CASLGTGGAGGNYGYTF
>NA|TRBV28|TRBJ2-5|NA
TGTGCCAGCAGTTTAGTCCCGGACACTAGGCAAGAGACCCAGTACTTC
CASSLVPDTRQETQYF
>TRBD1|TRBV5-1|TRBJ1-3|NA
TGCGCCAGCAGCTTGGGACAGGGATTTTCTGGAAACACCATATATTTT
CASSLGQGFSGNTIYF
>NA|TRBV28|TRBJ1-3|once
TGTGCCAGCAGCCGGGACACCAACTCTGGAAACACCATATATTTT
CASSRDTNSGNTIYF
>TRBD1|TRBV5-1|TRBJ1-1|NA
TGCGCCAGCAGCTCCTTCGGGACAGACAACACTGAAGCTTTCTTT
CASSSFGTDNTEAFF
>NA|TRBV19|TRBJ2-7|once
TGTGCCAGTAGTTCCCGAGGGCAGTCCAGCTCCTACGAGCAGTACTTC
CASSSRGQSSSYEQYF
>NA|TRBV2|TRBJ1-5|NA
TGTGCCAGCAGCGAGAGTGAGAGGTACCAGCCCCAGCATTTT
CASSESERYQPQHF
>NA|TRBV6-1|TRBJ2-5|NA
TGTGCCAGCAGCCAGGATCGGCAGACCCAGTACTTC
CASSQDRQTQYF
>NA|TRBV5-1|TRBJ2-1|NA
TGCGCCAGCAGCTTGTCGATAGACTACAATGAGCAGTTCTTC
CASSLSIDYNEQFF
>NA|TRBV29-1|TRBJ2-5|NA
TGCAGCGTTGGACGGCCCCAAGAGACCCAGTACTTC
CSVGRPQETQYF
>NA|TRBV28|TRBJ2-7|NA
TGTGCCAGCAGTTTGGGTGACACCAACTCCTACGAGCAGTACTTC
CASSLGDTNSYEQYF
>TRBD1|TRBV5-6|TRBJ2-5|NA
TGTGCCAGCAGTAGGGACAGCCAAGAGACCCAGTACTTC
CASSRDSQETQYF
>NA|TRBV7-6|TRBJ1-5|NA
TGTGCCAGCAGCTTAGGGCTCAGCAATCAGCCCCAGCATTTT
CASSLGLSNQPQHF
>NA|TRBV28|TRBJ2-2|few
TGTGCCAGCAGTTTAATGACCGGGGAGCTGTTTTTT
CASSLMTGELFF
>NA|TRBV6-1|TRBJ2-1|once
TGTGCCAGCGAATACCCTCGGCGCTACGAGCAGTTCTTC
CASEYPRRYEQFF
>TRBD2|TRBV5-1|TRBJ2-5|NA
TGCGCCAGCAGCCGTCGGGGGACTAGCGGGTCTCGGCGAGGGGAGACCCAGTACTTC
CASSRRGTSGSRRGETQYF
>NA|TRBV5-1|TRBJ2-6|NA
TGCGCCAGCAGCTCAGGGACGGAGCCTCTGAACTCTGGGGCCAACGTCCTGACTTTC
CASSSGTEPLNSGANVLTF
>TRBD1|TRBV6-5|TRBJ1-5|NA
TGTGCCAGCAGAAGAGACGGGGGACAGGAACAGCCCCAGCATTTT
CASRRDGGQEQPQHF
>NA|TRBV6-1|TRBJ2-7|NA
TGTGCCAGCGGAAACAGGGTCTCCTACGAGCAGTACTTC
CASGNRVSYEQYF
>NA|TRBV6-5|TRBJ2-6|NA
TGTGCCAGCAGTTACTTTACCGTTGGGGCCAACGTCCTGACTTTC
CASSYFTVGANVLTF
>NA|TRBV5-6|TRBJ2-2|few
TGTGCCAGCAGCTCCATAGGGAACACCGGGGAGCTGTTTTTT
CASSSIGNTGELFF
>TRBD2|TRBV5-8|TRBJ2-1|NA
TGTGCCAGCAGCGGGGGACTAGCGGGAGCCCTCAATGAGCAGTTCTTC
CASSGGLAGALNEQFF
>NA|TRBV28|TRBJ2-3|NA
TGTGCCAGCAGTTTGACCGGGAGTTACTCAGATACGCAGTATTTT
CASSLTGSYSDTQYF
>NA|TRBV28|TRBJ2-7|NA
TGTGCCAGCAGTTTAGGAAGTTTCGGTCACGAGCAGTACTTC
CASSLGSFGHEQYF
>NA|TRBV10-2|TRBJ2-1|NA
TGCGCCAGCAGGGACCTTCTGGGCGCCCGCTCCTACAATGAGCAGTTCTTC
CASRDLLGARSYNEQFF
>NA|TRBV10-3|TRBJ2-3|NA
TGTGCCATCAGCACCGGGGCCATCAGCACAGATACGCAGTATTTT
CAISTGAISTDTQYF
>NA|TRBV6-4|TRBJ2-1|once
TGTGCCAGCAGCAGGACAGCGGAAACCTACAATGAGCAGTTCTTC
CASSRTAETYNEQFF
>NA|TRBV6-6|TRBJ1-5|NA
TGTGCCAGCAGGCGGACGTATGACAATCAGCCCCAGCATTTT
CASRRTYDNQPQHF
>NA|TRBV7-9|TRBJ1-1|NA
TGTGCCAGCAGCTTCGACGACGCGAGAGACACTGAAGCTTTCTTT
CASSFDDARDTEAFF
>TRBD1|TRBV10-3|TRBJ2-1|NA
TGTGCCATCATTCGGGACAGGAACTACAATGAGCAGTTCTTC
CAIIRDRNYNEQFF
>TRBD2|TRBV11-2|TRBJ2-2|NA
TGTGCCAGCAGCTTCCTAGCGGGACCACCGGGCGGGGAGCTGTTTTTT
CASSFLAGPPGGELFF
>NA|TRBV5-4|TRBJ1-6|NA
TGTGCCAGCAGCTTAAAGCAGGGCGATAATTCACCCCTCCACTTT
CASSLKQGDNSPLHF
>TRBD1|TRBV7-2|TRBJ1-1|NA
TGTGCCAGCCAACAGGGGTACACTGAAGCTTTCTTT
CASQQGYTEAFF
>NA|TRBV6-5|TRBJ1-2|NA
TGTGCCAGCAGTTTGGGGGTCCTAGAGGGCTACACCTTC
CASSLGVLEGYTF
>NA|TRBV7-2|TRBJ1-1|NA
TGTGCCAGCAGCTTCATCGGGAACACTGAAGCTTTCTTT
CASSFIGNTEAFF
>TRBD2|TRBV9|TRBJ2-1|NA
TGTGCCAGCAGCGCTTCGGGACTAGCGGTCGATGAGCAGTTCTTC
CASSASGLAVDEQFF
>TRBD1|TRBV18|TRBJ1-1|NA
TGTGCCAGCTCACCAGCTACAGGGGGCGTGGGAGCTTTCTTT
CASSPATGGVGAFF
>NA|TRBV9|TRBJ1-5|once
TGTGCCAGCAGCGTAGAAAGAGGGGGTGGCAGCAATCAGCCCCAGCATTTT
CASSVERGGGSNQPQHF
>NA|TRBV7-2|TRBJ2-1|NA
TGTGCCAGCAGCCGAAATACAGTCAATGAGCAGTTCTTC
CASSRNTVNEQFF
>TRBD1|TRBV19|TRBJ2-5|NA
TGTGCCAGTACCTTAGGACAGGGGGCGCGGGAGACCCAGTACTTC
CASTLGQGARETQYF
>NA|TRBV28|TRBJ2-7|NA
TGTGCCAGCAGCCTGGGGCCTTCGGGATACGAGCAGTACTTC
CASSLGPSGYEQYF
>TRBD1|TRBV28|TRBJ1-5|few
TGTGCCAGCAGACTCAGGGGGATTAGCAATCAGCCCCAGCATTTT
CASRLRGISNQPQHF
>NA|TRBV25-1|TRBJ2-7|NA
TGTGCCAGCAGTGAGGCGGAGGTCGGGTACGAGCAGTACTTC
CASSEAEVGYEQYF
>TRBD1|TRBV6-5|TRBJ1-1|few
TGTGCCAGCAGTTACTCGGACAGGGTTGAAGCTTTCTTT
CASSYSDRVEAFF
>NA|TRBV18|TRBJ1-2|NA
TGTGCCAGCTCACCAATCCCGGGAGAAGGTCAAGGCTACACCTTC
CASSPIPGEGQGYTF